One and the same sample provided the 15 T cell receptor beta chains below, sequenced in a study of blood T cell repertoires in COVID-19. TCRdb's copy holds only in-frame clones and misses some; the assay was immunoSEQ multiplex PCR. The table records 200,000 to 250,000 clones, about 86% of them present only once. Sequencing was done on a sample of peripheral blood. The receptors derive from a woman aged 45-59 years with COVID-19, enrolled during active disease.

The chain couples TRBV7-9 to TRBJ2-5; maybe TRBD2 (6 bases). Looked up from germline, CDR1 is SEHNR and CDR2 is FQNEAQ (reference sequence). V was shortened by 5 bases and J by 2 bases, with 15 bases between the two germline ends. The CDR3 covers 15 residues. The CDR3 loop reads CASSPIWGDQETQYF. The CDR3, as DNA: TGTGCCAGCAGCCCGATTTGGGGGGATCAAGAGACCCAGTACTTC.

The chain recombines TRBV5-1 with TRBJ2-5; TRBD2 matches at 7 bases. The V gene's germline CDR1 is SGHRS and CDR2 YFSETQ. The CDR3 length is 14 residues. The ends lost 0 bases at V and 7 bases at J; junction bases unmatched: 6. The DNA of the CDR3 is TGCGCCAGCAGCTTGGCTCCCGGGACTATGACCCAGTACTTC. Protein product: CASSLAPGTMTQYF. The full variable domain, with the rest looked up from reference TRBV5-1 and TRBJ2-5, is KAGVTQTPRYLIKTRGQQVTLSCSPISGHRSVSWYQQTPGQGLQFLFEYFSETQRNKGNFPGRFSGRQFSNSRSEMNVSTLELGDSALYLCASSLAPGTMTQYFGPGTRLLVL.

This chain joins TRBV5-1 and TRBJ2-2, with TRBD1 as a possible D gene (6 bases). CDR3 size: 14 residues. V was clipped by 4 bases and J by 3 bases, with 10 bases between them. CDR1 SGHRS and CDR2 YFSETQ come from the germline V gene. The CDR3 is CASSGGFHTGELFF. The CDR3 DNA reads as TGCGCCAGCAGCGGGGGCTTTCACACCGGGGAGCTGTTTTTT.

The chain has TRBV5-4 and TRBJ2-2; D might be TRBD2 (6 bases). The CDR3 totals 16 residues. Trimming cost V 0 bases and J 9 bases, with 18 bases left between them. In germline, CDR1 is SGHNT, CDR2 YYREEE (reference sequence). CDR3 sequence: CASSLVSSDGGRELFF. For the CDR3, the DNA is TGTGCCAGCAGCTTGGTCTCTTCGGACGGGGGTCGGGAGCTGTTTTTT.

The chain carries TRBV21-1 and TRBJ2-1; TRBD1, as called in the table, went unchecked against the DNA. TRBV21-1 corresponds to a pseudogene. There are 15 residues in the CDR3. CDR3 protein: CASSKTSGKYNEQFF. Here the CDR3 DNA reads TGTGCCAGCAGCAAGACAAGTGGAAAATACAATGAGCAGTTCTTC.

The V and J genes are TRBV4-1 and TRBJ1-4; D uncertain. Trimming removed 0 bases from V and 4 bases from J, with 9 bases in between. Germline V gene sequence: CDR1 MGHRA, CDR2 YSYEKL. The CDR3 has 15 amino acids. CDR3 DNA sequence: TGCGCCAGCAGCCAAGATTACGGGATTAATGAAAAACTGTTTTTT. Its translation: CASSQDYGINEKLFF.

This chain uses TRBV28 with TRBJ1-2; tentative D call: TRBD1 (6 bases). CDR3 length: 16 residues. Trimming pared 3 bases from V and 8 bases from J, leaving 22 bases between. Per germline, CDR1 MDHEN and CDR2 SYDVKM. The CDR3: CASSFLLRTAVRGYTF. In DNA, the CDR3 is TGTGCCAGCAGTTTCCTCCTTCGGACAGCCGTTAGGGGCTACACCTTC.

V is TRBV11-3 and J is TRBJ2-7; TRBD2 agrees at 11 bases. With V trimmed by 5 bases and J by 7 bases, 7 bases remained unmatched. The CDR3 runs 14 residues. The germline V gene has CDR1 SGHNT and CDR2 YENEEA. In DNA, the CDR3 is TGTGCCAGCAGCCCGACTAGCGGGGCGAGTGAGCAGTACTTC. This codes for CASSPTSGASEQYF.

The rearrangement links TRBV19 to TRBJ2-3, with D possibly matching TRBD2 (5 bases). CDR3 size: 16 residues. The ends were cut back, 2 bases at V and 1 base at J, with 13 bases in the middle. Germline V CDR1 and CDR2: LNHDA, SQIVND (reference sequence). This CDR3 is CASSIYDLGGTDTQYF. CDR3 nucleotide sequence: TGTGCCAGTAGTATATACGATCTGGGAGGCACAGATACGCAGTATTTT.

The J gene is TRBJ1-3, the V gene TRBV11-2; D is possibly TRBD1 (6 bases). Germline CDR1 is SGHAT and CDR2 is FQNNGV. V lost 6 bases, J lost 2 bases, and 14 bases lay in between. This CDR3 has 15 residues. The CDR3 DNA is TGTGCCAGCAGTCCAGACTGGGGGCCTGGAAACACCATATATTTT. This sequence encodes CASSPDWGPGNTIYF.

The V and J genes are TRBV5-4 and TRBJ2-5, with TRBD2 matching 7 bases. CDR1 is SGHNT, CDR2 YYREEE, per germline (reference sequence). V trimming: 0 bases; J trimming: 5 bases; junction bases outside the gene matches: 10. This CDR3 is built from 16 residues. The CDR3 protein is CASSLVMRTSKETQYF. DNA for the CDR3: TGTGCCAGCAGCTTGGTTATGAGGACTAGTAAGGAGACCCAGTACTTC.

This clone was detected only a few times. This chain joins TRBV28 and TRBJ1-1, with a tentative D call TRBD1 (5 bases). CDR3 length: 11 amino acids. Germline V gene data show CDR1 as MDHEN and CDR2 as SYDVKM. V lost 6 bases, J lost 7 bases, and 9 bases lay in between. The CDR3 is CASSYRYEAFF. CDR3 nucleotides: TGTGCCAGCAGCTACAGGTATGAAGCTTTCTTT.

The rearrangement joins TRBV5-4 to TRBJ1-2; perhaps TRBD1 as D (6 bases). Germline CDR1 SGHNT, CDR2 YYREEE (reference sequence). With 4 bases removed from V and 5 bases from J, the gap between germline ends came to 15 bases. There are 14 residues in the CDR3. CDR3 DNA: TGTGCCAGCAGCCTCGACAGGTTGTTATATGGCTACACCTTC. Translation gives CASSLDRLLYGYTF.

The chain joins TRBV7-2 to TRBJ2-3; TRBD2 matches at 14 bases. The germline V gene encodes CDR1 SGHTA and CDR2 FQGNSA. V lost 3 bases, J lost 5 bases, and 1 base stayed unmatched. This CDR3 contains 15 residues. CDR3 coding DNA: TGTGCCAGCAGCTTGACTAGCGGGGGGGTAGATACGCAGTATTTT. Protein product: CASSLTSGGVDTQYF.

This chain uses TRBV6-5 with TRBJ2-1; 9 bases map to TRBD2. The germline V gene has CDR1 MNHEY and CDR2 SVGAGI. V lost 2 bases and J lost 7; bases outside the gene matches: 3. CDR3 length: 14 residues. CDR3: CASSYEAGGNEQFF. The CDR3 bases are TGTGCCAGCAGTTACGAGGCGGGGGGGAATGAGCAGTTCTTC.